The 30 T cell receptor beta chains reported below all come from one sample, sequenced in a study of cytomegalovirus exposure and HLA in healthy donors. The PCR ran on 60 Vbeta and 13 Jbeta primers. The repertoire was sequenced with immunoSEQ multiplex PCR; TCRdb's copy has only in-frame clones and lacks some. The sample holds over 140,000 clones, 65% to 85% seen once. The specimen was PBMCs. These receptors were obtained from a man aged 50 to 60 in good health and CMV-seronegative.

This clone was recorded a few times. The CDR3 sequence is CASSYRGWDTEAFF. DNA of the CDR3: TGTGCCAGCAGCTACAGGGGGTGGGACACTGAAGCTTTCTTT. The chain links TRBV7-2 to TRBJ1-1; 8 nucleotides match TRBD1. In germline, CDR1 is SGHTA, CDR2 FQGNSA. This CDR3 contains 14 residues. The junction had 4 bases not matched to a gene; V was cut back by 4 bases and J by 3 bases.

This rearrangement joins TRBV11-3 to TRBJ1-5; D possibly corresponds to TRBD1 (5 bases). Germline-derived CDR1 and CDR2 are SGHNT and YENEEA. Trimming shortened V by 4 bases and J by 6 bases, and 16 bases separated the two germline ends. This CDR3 region has 15 residues. CDR3 nucleotides: TGTGCCAGCAGCTGGGAATGTCTAGGGGTTCAGCCCCAGCATTTT. Its translation: CASSWECLGVQPQHF.

The V call is TRBV2, the J call TRBJ2-5, with a weak D call TRBD1 (6 bases). Germline V gene lookup returns CDR1 SNHLY and CDR2 FYNNEI. CDR3 size: 15 residues. Trimming took 5 bases from V and 1 from J, leaving 14 bases between them. In DNA form, the CDR3 reads TGTGCCAGCAGTTGGACAGTAACTGCCCAAGAGACCCAGTACTTC. Encoded protein: CASSWTVTAQETQYF. Combining the CDR3 with reference TRBV2 and TRBJ2-5 gives the whole variable domain EPEVTQTPSHQVTQMGQEVILRCVPISNHLYFYWYRQILGQKVEFLVSFYNNEISEKSEIFDDQFSVERPDGSNFTLKIRSTKLEDSAMYFCASSWTVTAQETQYFGPGTRLLVL.

This clone was seen more than once but under ten times. V is TRBV15 and J is TRBJ2-6, with TRBD2 as a possible D gene (5 bases). The V gene's germline CDR1 is LNHNV and CDR2 YYDKDF (reference sequence). The length of the CDR3 is 15 residues. V lost 0 bases and J lost 12, with 15 bases in between. CDR3 bases: TGTGCCACCAGCAGAGAAATCGGTGTTGCGGGCGTCCTGACTTTC. Its protein product is CATSREIGVAGVLTF.

This clone has a single count. V and J are TRBV5-1 and TRBJ1-4, with 7 bases that match TRBD1. The V segment lost 0 bases and the J segment 7 bases; nucleotides outside the gene matches: 9. Germline CDR1 reads SGHRS; CDR2 reads YFSETQ. The length of the CDR3 is 16 residues. CDR3 sequence (DNA): TGCGCCAGCAGCTTGGCGACTACAGGGGCGGGTGAAAAACTGTTTTTT. It specifies CASSLATTGAGEKLFF.

The chain carries TRBV7-3 and TRBJ2-1; 8 bases line up with TRBD2. Trimming at V came to 3 bases and at J to 4 bases, leaving 2 bases not matched to a gene. The CDR3 has 14 residues. In germline, CDR1 is SGHTA, CDR2 FQGTGA. The CDR3 sequence is CASSFGGGYNEQFF. DNA of the CDR3: TGTGCCAGCAGCTTCGGCGGGGGGTACAATGAGCAGTTCTTC. Full variable domain (rest looked up from reference TRBV7-3 and TRBJ2-1): GAGVSQTPSNKVTEKGKYVELRCDPISGHTALYWYRQSLGQGPEFLIYFQGTGAADDSGLPNDRFFAVRPEGSVSTLKIQRTERGDSAVYLCASSFGGGYNEQFFGPGTRLTVL.

The V and J genes are TRBV5-1 and TRBJ2-1, with 7 nucleotides matching TRBD2. Germline-derived CDR1 and CDR2 are SGHRS and YFSETQ. The CDR3 runs 15 residues. V was clipped by 1 base and J by 5 bases; unmatched bases: 6. Here the CDR3 DNA reads TGCGCCAGCAGCTTGAGGATAGCGGGCGACAATGAGCAGTTCTTC. This translates into CASSLRIAGDNEQFF.

The chain joins TRBV6-5 to TRBJ2-3, with D uncertain. The CDR3 length is 12 residues. Trimming took 4 bases from V and 2 from J, leaving 4 bases between them. Germline CDR1 and CDR2: MNHEY and SVGAGI. The CDR3 nucleotides read TGTGCCAGCAGTTCTAACACAGATACGCAGTATTTT. Its translation is CASSSNTDTQYF.

The chain couples TRBV7-9 to TRBJ2-7, with 8 bases lining up with TRBD1. CDR3 length: 13 amino acids. Trimming cost V 8 bases and J 7 bases; bases outside gene matches: 10. Germline V CDR1 and CDR2: SEHNR, FQNEAQ (reference sequence). CDR3 in DNA: TGTGCCAGCCTCGGGACAGGAGTATGGGAGCAGTACTTC. This translates into CASLGTGVWEQYF.

The chain is built from TRBV7-3 and TRBJ2-7; TRBD1 matches at 7 bases. This CDR3 has 14 amino acids. V lost 0 bases and J lost 2; bases outside the gene matches: 1. Germline CDR1 SGHTA, CDR2 FQGTGA. The CDR3 region has the DNA TGTGCCAGCAGCTTAACCCAGGGGGCCTACGAGCAGTACTTC. Its protein product is CASSLTQGAYEQYF.

The chain uses TRBV28 and TRBJ1-4; 9 bases match TRBD1. CDR3 size: 14 residues. Germline V lookup: CDR1 MDHEN, CDR2 SYDVKM. V was clipped by 5 bases and J by 8 bases; unmatched bases: 6. The chain's CDR3 is CASSAQGAKEKLFF. In DNA, the CDR3 is TGTGCCAGCAGTGCACAGGGGGCAAAGGAAAAACTGTTTTTT.

J is TRBJ2-7 and V is TRBV19, with 7 bases fitting TRBD1. The CDR3 loop spans 14 amino acids. Germline assignment: CDR1 LNHDA and CDR2 SQIVND (reference sequence). V shed 5 bases, J shed 4 bases, and the junction held 8 bases outside the gene matches. The CDR3 coding sequence is TGTGCCAGTAGTTCGACAGGGACCGATTACGAGCAGTACTTC. It is translated as CASSSTGTDYEQYF.

This chain uses TRBV6-5 with TRBJ2-7; possibly TRBD2 for D (5 bases). Germline values: CDR1 MNHEY, CDR2 SVGAGI. The CDR3 is 12 amino acids. Trimming stripped 3 bases from V and 7 bases from J, with 10 bases between. The CDR3 DNA sequence: TGTGCCAGCAGTTATAGGTCGGGGGAGCAGTACTTC. Protein product: CASSYRSGEQYF.

J is TRBJ1-1 and V is TRBV28; 7 bases map to TRBD1. After removal of 7 bases from V and 1 base from J, the junction contained 6 bases not matched to a gene. The CDR3 is 14 residues long. The germline CDR1 and CDR2 sequences are MDHEN and SYDVKM. As DNA, the CDR3 is TGTGCCAGCATCCCCGGACAGGCGAACACTGAAGCTTTCTTT. As protein: CASIPGQANTEAFF.

This chain uses TRBV11-2 with TRBJ2-7; 10 bases map to TRBD2. The V gene's germline CDR1 is SGHAT and CDR2 FQNNGV. Trimming removed 3 bases from V and 10 bases from J; junction bases left unmatched: 15. The CDR3 extends over 16 amino acids. CDR3 sequence (DNA): TGTGCCAGCAGCTTCTCAGGGATGCCTAGCGGGAGTAATCAGTACTTC. Protein sequence: CASSFSGMPSGSNQYF. The whole variable domain, remainder taken from reference TRBV11-2 and TRBJ2-7, is EAGVAQSPRYKIIEKRQSVAFWCNPISGHATLYWYQQILGQGPKLLIQFQNNGVVDDSQLPKDRFSAERLKGVDSTLKIQPAKLEDSAVYLCASSFSGMPSGSNQYFGPGTRLTVT.

The chain links TRBV25-1 to TRBJ1-1; 9 bases map to TRBD1. This CDR3 is 13 amino acids long. The trim removed 7 bases at V and 4 bases at J, leaving 4 bases unmatched. The germline V gene has CDR1 MGHDK and CDR2 SYGVNS. The CDR3 region has the DNA TGTGCCAGCATCGGACAGGGGACCACTGAAGCTTTCTTT. It codes for CASIGQGTTEAFF.

This clone has only one observation. The chain couples TRBV6-1 to TRBJ2-1, with 12 bases lining up with TRBD2. CDR3 length equals 14 residues. The J segment lost 15 bases and the V segment lost 3 bases, leaving 9 bases of the junction unmatched. Germline CDR1 reads MNHNS; CDR2 reads SASEGT. CDR3 in amino acids: CASSDGASGRVRFF. For the CDR3, the DNA is TGTGCCAGCAGTGATGGGGCTAGCGGGAGGGTTCGGTTCTTC.

This clone turned up a few times. This sequence joins TRBV7-9 and TRBJ1-2; tentative D call: TRBD1 (6 bases). The V gene's germline CDR1 is SEHNR and CDR2 FQNEAQ (reference sequence). V was cut by 4 bases and J by 5 bases, with 26 bases left in between. This CDR3 contains 18 residues. The CDR3 bases are TGTGCCAGCAGCTCCTCGACAGGCCTCCACCTACATTTTTATGGCTACACCTTC. Translation gives CASSSSTGLHLHFYGYTF.

CDR3 DNA sequence: TGTGCCAGCAGCCCAACCAGGGTTAATGAGCAGTTCTTC. This sequence encodes CASSPTRVNEQFF. V gene TRBV14 combines with J gene TRBJ2-1, with D perhaps matching TRBD1 (5 bases). CDR1 is SGHDN and CDR2 is FVKESK in the germline V gene. V lost 4 bases, J lost 7 bases, and 11 bases lay in between. This CDR3 has 13 residues.

The genes are TRBV6-4 and TRBJ1-6, with 7 bases that match TRBD1. Germline trimming cut 3 bases from V and 6 bases from J; bases unmatched to any gene: 2. This CDR3 comprises 14 residues. The germline CDR1 and CDR2 sequences are MRHNA and SNTAGT. Here the CDR3 reads CASSDQGGNSPLHF. For the CDR3, the DNA is TGTGCCAGCAGTGATCAGGGGGGTAATTCACCCCTCCACTTT.

This clone has a handful of counts. V is TRBV19 and J is TRBJ1-1; TRBD1 matches 10 bases. The CDR3 has 17 residues. The germline V gene encodes CDR1 LNHDA and CDR2 SQIVND (reference sequence). The junction had 14 bases not matched to a gene; V was cut back by 4 bases and J by 6 bases. The CDR3 coding sequence is TGTGCCAGTAGTACTCGCTTGGGGACAGGGGAAATCGCTGAAGCTTTCTTT. Protein product: CASSTRLGTGEIAEAFF. Full variable domain (missing parts from reference TRBV19 and TRBJ1-1): DGGITQSPKYLFRKEGQNVTLSCEQNLNHDAMYWYRQDPGQGLRLIYYSQIVNDFQKGDIAEGYSVSREKKESFPLTVTSAQKNPTAFYLCASSTRLGTGEIAEAFFGQGTRLTVV.

This clone was picked up one time. The chain combines TRBV5-1 with TRBJ2-3; 7 bases fit TRBD2. V gave up 1 base and J gave up 7 bases; unmatched junction bases: 9. This CDR3 has 15 amino acids. CDR1 and CDR2 from the germline V gene are SGHRS and YFSETQ. The chain's CDR3 is CASSLSGATQNTQYF. The CDR3 DNA is TGCGCCAGCAGCTTGAGCGGGGCGACACAAAATACGCAGTATTTT.

In this sample, this clone turned up a few times. CDR3 sequence reads: CASSLRQDSNSPLHF. CDR3 in DNA: TGTGCCAGCAGTCTTCGACAGGATTCAAATTCACCCCTCCACTTT. This chain connects TRBV2 to TRBJ1-6; weak D call: TRBD1 (6 bases). The V gene lost 5 bases and the J gene lost 7 bases, with 15 bases spanning the gap. Germline CDR1 reads SNHLY; CDR2 reads FYNNEI. This CDR3 region has 15 residues.

This chain links TRBV5-6 with TRBJ1-5, with D possibly being TRBD1 (5 bases). V was cut by 2 bases and J by 0 bases, with 12 bases left in between. CDR1 is SGHDT and CDR2 is YYEEEE in the germline V gene. The CDR3 has 16 amino acids. The CDR3 spells CASSFIKTVSNQPQHF. The DNA for the CDR3 is TGTGCCAGCAGCTTTATTAAGACAGTTAGCAATCAGCCCCAGCATTTT. The variable domain in full, completed from reference TRBV5-6 and TRBJ1-5, reads DAGVTQSPTHLIKTRGQQVTLRCSPKSGHDTVSWYQQALGQGPQFIFQYYEEEERQRGNFPDRFSGHQFPNYSSELNVNALLLGDSALYLCASSFIKTVSNQPQHFGDGTRLSIL.

This sequence joins TRBV6-6 and TRBJ2-7; 7 bases align to TRBD1. Per germline, CDR1 MNHNY and CDR2 SVGAGI (reference sequence). The CDR3 is 15 residues long. V dropped 6 bases and J dropped 0; count of bases not matched to a gene: 8. The CDR3 is CASRSRDSSSYEQYF. CDR3 DNA: TGTGCCAGCAGATCGAGGGACAGTTCCTCCTACGAGCAGTACTTC.

The J gene is TRBJ2-3, the V gene TRBV30; 9 nucleotides agree with TRBD2. The CDR3 totals 15 residues. CDR1 is GTSNPN, CDR2 SVGIG, per germline (reference sequence). V was clipped by 0 bases and J by 7 bases; unmatched bases: 8. CDR3 amino acids: CAWSVDRGGVNTQYF. The CDR3 bases are TGTGCCTGGAGTGTAGACCGCGGGGGGGTAAATACGCAGTATTTT.

The gene calls are TRBV19 and TRBJ2-3; 7 bases line up with TRBD1. CDR3 size: 15 residues. CDR1 is LNHDA and CDR2 is SQIVND in the germline V gene (reference sequence). V lost 0 bases to trimming and J lost 3 bases; unmatched junction nucleotides: 3. The CDR3 DNA follows: TGTGCCAGTAGTATAGAAGGGGGCTTGACAGATACGCAGTATTTT. It encodes CASSIEGGLTDTQYF. Looking up the rest from reference TRBV19 and TRBJ2-3 gives the full variable domain: DGGITQSPKYLFRKEGQNVTLSCEQNLNHDAMYWYRQDPGQGLRLIYYSQIVNDFQKGDIAEGYSVSREKKESFPLTVTSAQKNPTAFYLCASSIEGGLTDTQYFGPGTRLTVL.

The chain is built from TRBV7-9 and TRBJ2-6; D is unresolved. The CDR3 covers 17 residues. Germline CDR1 reads SEHNR; CDR2 reads FQNEAQ (reference sequence). V lost 1 base, J lost 0 bases, and 10 bases lay in between. The CDR3 bases are TGTGCCAGCAGCTTAGGGTCGATGGCCTCTGGGGCCAACGTCCTGACTTTC. As protein: CASSLGSMASGANVLTF.

The rearrangement links TRBV5-1 to TRBJ2-5, with D uncertain. CDR1 and CDR2 (germline): SGHRS, YFSETQ. The V end lost 4 bases, the J end lost 2 bases, and 9 bases lay between the germline ends. This CDR3 spans 13 amino acids. The CDR3 bases are TGCGCCAGCAGCCAACGTACACAAGAGACCCAGTACTTC. Translating gives CASSQRTQETQYF.

This chain uses TRBV11-2 with TRBJ1-1; maybe TRBD1 (5 bases). Germline loops: CDR1 SGHAT, CDR2 FQNNGV. The CDR3 runs 14 residues. Trimming shortened V by 4 bases and J by 2 bases, and 11 bases separated the two germline ends. CDR3 in amino acids: CASSYQQVNTEAFF. In DNA form, the CDR3 reads TGTGCCAGCAGCTACCAACAGGTAAACACTGAAGCTTTCTTT.